A selection of T cell receptor beta chains follows, all from one sample in a study of T cell repertoires in cytomegalovirus infection. These receptors are not linked to any known antigen. TCRdb recomputed calls from the reads with MiXCR, one row per CDR3 protein. The sample yields some 110,000 distinct CDR3 sequences, about 9.4% seen once. Sequenced material: PBMCs, sequenced either directly or after in vitro stimulation (not recorded which). These receptors were collected from a human donor in good health (CMV status not recorded). Some clones in this sample may be carry-over from other donors' samples. Each CDR3 is given with its conserved first and last residue. Fields, in order: CDR3 length, V gene, J gene, clone size, D gene, CDR3 protein, CDR3 DNA. The D gene is left open where the match is weak. Rows may omit the clone size; those that give it use once, few, many or a size class.

14	TRBV6-5	TRBJ2-1	few	-	CASSYWEGGNEQFF	TGTGCCAGCAGTTACTGGGAGGGGGGCAATGAGCAGTTCTTC
15	TRBV7-2	TRBJ1-1	-	-	CASSRQTAMNTADFF	TGTGCCAGCAGCAGACAGACAGCCATGAACACTGCAGATTTCTTT
17	TRBV7-8	TRBJ1-1	-	TRBD1	CASSPGTGGNPNTEAFF	TGTGCCAGCAGCCCGGGGACAGGGGGTAACCCGAACACTGAAGCTTTCTTT
14	TRBV19	TRBJ2-2	-	-	CASSFPENTGELFF	TGTGCCAGTAGTTTCCCGGAGAACACCGGGGAGCTGTTTTTT
14	TRBV7-2	TRBJ2-2	many	-	CASSLGDYTGELFF	TGTGCCAGCAGCTTAGGGGACTACACCGGGGAGCTGTTTTTT
12	TRBV7-2	TRBJ1-6	many	-	CASSRNNSPLHF	TGTGCCAGCAGCCGAAATAATTCACCCCTCCACTTT
12	TRBV7-7	TRBJ2-5	many	-	CASGSSGETQYF	TGTGCCAGCGGGTCCAGCGGGGAGACCCAGTACTTC
15	TRBV11-3	TRBJ1-4	many	-	CASSPRDQANEKLFF	TGTGCCAGCAGCCCAAGGGACCAAGCTAATGAAAAACTGTTTTTT
17	TRBV27	TRBJ2-1	-	TRBD2	CASSLGAAGAPYNEQFF	TGTGCCAGCAGTTTAGGCGCGGCGGGAGCCCCCTACAATGAGCAGTTCTTC
13	TRBV19	TRBJ1-5	-	-	CASMMGGNQPQHF	TGTGCCAGTATGATGGGGGGCAATCAGCCCCAGCATTTT
13	TRBV7-9	TRBJ1-1	-	-	CASSLYSNTEAFF	TGTGCCAGCAGCTTATACTCGAACACTGAAGCTTTCTTT
13	TRBV20-1	TRBJ2-3	few	-	CSALGGLVDTQYF	TGCAGTGCCCTAGGAGGTCTAGTAGATACGCAGTATTTT
15	TRBV19	TRBJ1-4	-	-	CASNPLLGANEKLFF	TGTGCCAGTAACCCCTTACTGGGGGCTAATGAAAAACTGTTTTTT
16	TRBV7-2	TRBJ2-1	-	TRBD2	CASSLGPSGRFNEQFF	TGTGCCAGCAGCTTAGGACCTAGCGGGAGGTTCAATGAGCAGTTCTTC
17	TRBV7-9	TRBJ1-1	many	TRBD1	CASSSGQGVVRDTEAFF	TGTGCCAGCAGCTCGGGGCAGGGGGTGGTTCGGGACACTGAAGCTTTCTTT